A single sample gave rise to the 23 T cell receptor beta chains below, sequenced in a study of persistence of HIV-infected CD4 T cells. Sequencing used immunoSEQ version 4 in survey mode. Sequenced by immunoSEQ multiplex PCR; TCRdb stores in-frame clones only, minus some. The repertoire holds around 35,000 clones, with over 80% as singletons. The antigens these receptors bind are not known. Anti-CD3/anti-CD28 beads served as a nonspecific positive control stimulus. Sorting of responding CD4+ T cells relied on upregulated CD40 ligand together with CD69. The starting material was CD4+ T cells sorted from PBMCs after approximately 19-hour stimulation, obtained from a patient who received antiretroviral therapy. These receptors were taken from an adult man with HIV who was CMV-seropositive.

The V gene is TRBV30, the J gene TRBJ1-2; D is undetermined. V gave up 2 bases and J gave up 8 bases, with 12 bases separating them. The CDR3 runs 12 residues. From germline, CDR1 is GTSNPN and CDR2 SVGIG (reference sequence). The CDR3 bases are TGTGCCTGGAGTTTAAGGGTGAGCGGCTACACCTTC. Protein product: CAWSLRVSGYTF.

In DNA form, the CDR3 reads TGCAGTGCTAGACAGGGTGAGACCCAGTACTTC. It specifies CSARQGETQYF. The chain links TRBV20-1 to TRBJ2-5, with D possibly TRBD1 on 5 matching bases. The CDR3 length is 11 residues. Deletions cut 2 bases from V and 5 bases from J, with 6 bases between. From germline, CDR1 is DFQATT and CDR2 SNEGSKA (reference sequence).

This clone was recorded once. The chain couples TRBV7-6 to TRBJ1-5; D is unresolved. The germline CDR1 and CDR2 sequences are SGHVS and FNYEAQ. The length of the CDR3 is 14 residues. The V end was cut by 1 base, the J end by 9 bases, with 13 bases between. CDR3 sequence (DNA): TGTGCCAGCAGCTTAGATCGGTCCCAGGCGCCCCAGCATTTT. Its protein product is CASSLDRSQAPQHF.

This clone came up once. A junction boundary mismatches the germline segment, possibly from a read error. J is TRBJ2-7 and V is TRBV27; D is uncertain. The CDR3 contains 15 residues. Germline CDR1 reads MNHEY; CDR2 reads SMNVEV (reference sequence). In DNA form, the CDR3 reads TGTGCCAGCAGTGTATCTAGAAGGAGCTCCTACGAGCAGTACTTC. It encodes CASSVSRRSSYEQYF.

The V call is TRBV5-1, the J call TRBJ1-3; no clear D gene. This CDR3 has 14 residues. Germline lookup yields CDR1 SGHRS and CDR2 YFSETQ. Deletions cut 0 bases from V and 0 bases from J, with 4 bases between. The CDR3 protein is CASSLVDSGNTIYF. For the CDR3, the DNA is TGCGCCAGCAGCTTGGTCGACTCTGGAAACACCATATATTTT.

V gene TRBV6-5 combines with J gene TRBJ2-3, with a possible D match to TRBD1 (7 bases). The CDR3 has 15 amino acids. In germline, CDR1 is MNHEY, CDR2 SVGAGI. Trimming took off 9 bases at V and 3 bases at J, with 19 bases between the two ends. The CDR3 DNA reads as TGTGCCAGTCGACTAGTGACAGGGTTGACAGATACGCAGTATTTT. The encoded protein is CASRLVTGLTDTQYF.

This sequence joins TRBV27 and TRBJ2-1; TRBD2 agrees at 7 bases. V lost 5 bases to trimming and J lost 8 bases; unmatched junction nucleotides: 9. The CDR3 contains 14 residues. Germline V gene sequence: CDR1 MNHEY, CDR2 SMNVEV (reference sequence). The DNA for the CDR3 is TGTGCCAGCAGTCAGACTAGCTCCAGGGATGAGCAGTTCTTC. It translates to CASSQTSSRDEQFF.

The chain links TRBV5-5 to TRBJ1-1; no firm D call. The CDR3 runs 15 residues. Trimming left V 5 bases short and J 0 bases short, with 14 bases between. Germline-derived CDR1 and CDR2 are SGHKS and YYEKEE (reference sequence). The CDR3 nucleotides read TGTGCCAGCAGTCCCTTACAGAGTTTGAACACTGAAGCTTTCTTT. It specifies CASSPLQSLNTEAFF.

The gene calls are TRBV18 and TRBJ2-1, with TRBD2 matching over 12 bases. V was clipped by 3 bases and J by 8 bases; unmatched bases: 17. Per the germline V gene, CDR1 is KGHSH and CDR2 is LQKENI. This CDR3 contains 19 residues. CDR3 DNA: TGTGCCAGCTCACCGATCGTGAAGCTAGCGGGAGGGCCTCGGGATGAGCAGTTCTTC. Its translation: CASSPIVKLAGGPRDEQFF.

The gene calls are TRBV18 and TRBJ1-1; D remains ambiguous. V lost 0 bases and J 0 bases, leaving 11 bases between the germline ends. The CDR3 contains 16 residues. CDR1 is KGHSH and CDR2 is LQKENI in the germline V gene. The CDR3 DNA reads as TGTGCCAGCTCACCACCGTCAGGCAGTATGAACACTGAAGCTTTCTTT. Its translation: CASSPPSGSMNTEAFF.

This clone was seen only a few times. The chain combines TRBV27 with TRBJ2-7; TRBD2 aligns across 12 bases. There are 16 residues in the CDR3. Trimming took 3 bases from V and 5 from J; bases not matched to a gene: 8. Germline CDR1 reads MNHEY; CDR2 reads SMNVEV (reference sequence). The CDR3 sequence: CASSFMSSGRANEQYF. CDR3 coding DNA: TGTGCCAGCAGTTTTATGTCTAGCGGGAGGGCGAACGAGCAGTACTTC.

The V call is TRBV14, the J call TRBJ1-4, with D tentatively TRBD1 (5 bases). The CDR3 is made up of 16 amino acids. CDR1 and CDR2 (germline): SGHDN, FVKESK. Between the trimmed V and J ends, which lost 4 bases and 7 bases, there was a span of 19 bases. CDR3 in DNA: TGTGCCAGCAGCCTCCTCGGTCGGGGGGGAAGTGAAAAACTGTTTTTT. Translating it yields CASSLLGRGGSEKLFF. Full variable domain (remainder filled in from reference TRBV14 and TRBJ1-4): EAGVTQFPSHSVIEKGQTVTLRCDPISGHDNLYWYRRVMGKEIKFLLHFVKESKQDESGMPNNRFLAERTGGTYSTLKVQPAELEDSGVYFCASSLLGRGGSEKLFFGSGTQLSVL.

The V call is TRBV6-5, the J call TRBJ2-7, with 11 bases matching TRBD2. Germline values: CDR1 MNHEY, CDR2 SVGAGI. CDR3 length: 16 residues. V lost 2 bases and J lost 3; bases outside the gene matches: 6. CDR3 sequence reads: CASSYAIAGGLYEQYF. The CDR3 DNA follows: TGTGCCAGCAGTTACGCGATAGCGGGAGGGCTCTACGAGCAGTACTTC.

V usage is TRBV6-2 or TRBV6-3 and J usage is TRBJ2-7, with D unclear. V was trimmed by 3 bases and J by 8 bases, leaving 14 bases between them. The CDR3 has 13 amino acids. Germline values: CDR1 MNHEY, CDR2 SVGEGT. In DNA form, the CDR3 reads TGTGCCAGCAGTTATCGAAATAAGGTTAAGCAGTACTTC. It encodes CASSYRNKVKQYF.

DNA of the CDR3: TGTGCCAGCAGTAACGGACAGGGAAACTATGGCTACACCTTC. Translating it yields CASSNGQGNYGYTF. The chain combines TRBV6-5 with TRBJ1-2, with 8 bases matching TRBD1. From germline, CDR1 is MNHEY and CDR2 SVGAGI. Trimming cost V 5 bases and J 2 bases; bases outside gene matches: 4. This CDR3 spans 14 amino acids.

The chain carries TRBV10-1 and TRBJ1-2, with D perhaps matching TRBD1 (5 bases). The length of the CDR3 is 14 residues. In germline, CDR1 is WNHNN, CDR2 SYGVQD (reference sequence). The V gene lost 2 bases and the J gene lost 2 bases, with 9 bases spanning the gap. The CDR3 coding sequence is TGCGCCAGCAGTGAGCGGGGGATGAACTATGGCTACACCTTC. Translated, it gives CASSERGMNYGYTF.

This clone was seen only once. The V and J genes are TRBV5-6 and TRBJ1-1; no firm D call. This CDR3 has 13 amino acids. The germline V gene encodes CDR1 SGHDT and CDR2 YYEEEE. With 0 bases removed from V and 8 bases from J, the gap between germline ends came to 11 bases. The CDR3 region is CASSLAVPWEAFF. The CDR3 DNA sequence: TGTGCCAGCAGCTTGGCCGTCCCATGGGAAGCTTTCTTT.

The chain carries TRBV6-5 and TRBJ2-5; 10 bases align to TRBD2. The CDR3 totals 15 residues. Germline V gene lookup returns CDR1 MNHEY and CDR2 SVGAGI. J lost 0 bases, V lost 5 bases, and 3 bases had no gene match. In DNA form, the CDR3 reads TGTGCCAGCAGTCAACTAGCGGGGTACCAAGAGACCCAGTACTTC. Translated: CASSQLAGYQETQYF.

This clone was found a few times. The chain carries TRBV4-2 and TRBJ1-2; D unclear. CDR1 and CDR2 (germline): LGHNA, YNFKEQ. This CDR3 has 14 residues. V lost 1 base and J 4 bases, leaving 10 bases between the germline ends. CDR3 coding DNA: TGTGCCAGCAGCCAAGGTACGAATAGCTATGGCTACACCTTC. As protein: CASSQGTNSYGYTF.

The chain is built from TRBV30 and TRBJ2-2, with a tentative D call TRBD1 (6 bases). Per the germline V gene, CDR1 is GTSNPN and CDR2 is SVGIG (reference sequence). The CDR3 extends over 13 amino acids. V lost 3 bases to trimming and J lost 7 bases, with 12 bases between them. The CDR3 sequence is CAWSIRGYGELFF. CDR3 coding DNA: TGTGCCTGGAGCATCAGGGGATACGGGGAGCTGTTTTTT. The full variable domain, in which reference TRBV30 and TRBJ2-2 provide the parts outside the CDR3, is SQTIHQWPATLVQPVGSPLSLECTVEGTSNPNLYWYRQAAGRGLQLLFYSVGIGQISSEVPQNLSASRPQDRQFILSSKKLLLSDSGFYLCAWSIRGYGELFFGEGSRLTVL.

The genes are TRBV30 and TRBJ2-7; D remains ambiguous. Trimming left V 0 bases short and J 0 bases short, with 9 bases between. The CDR3 extends over 14 amino acids. The germline V gene encodes CDR1 GTSNPN and CDR2 SVGIG (reference sequence). The CDR3 DNA is TGTGCCTGGAGTGTACGGGCCGGCTCCTACGAGCAGTACTTC. This encodes CAWSVRAGSYEQYF.

This chain links TRBV6-6 with TRBJ1-2, with no clear D. The V and J ends lost 6 bases and 3 bases respectively, with 5 bases between them. From germline, CDR1 is MNHNY and CDR2 SVGAGI (reference sequence). The CDR3 length is 11 residues. As DNA, the CDR3 is TGTGCCAGCAGCTCGGACTATGGCTACACCTTC. It specifies CASSSDYGYTF.

The chain joins TRBV5-1 to TRBJ1-3, with TRBD1 identical over 8 bases. Germline V CDR1 and CDR2: SGHRS, YFSETQ. The CDR3 extends over 16 amino acids. The trim removed 4 bases at V and 9 bases at J, leaving 15 bases unmatched. The DNA of the CDR3 is TGCGCCAGCAGCCTGGAGGGACAGGACCTTTCGGGCACCATATATTTT. The encoded protein is CASSLEGQDLSGTIYF.